This TCR beta chain was found in a study of cytomegalovirus exposure and HLA in healthy donors. The sample holds one count of this clone. In the PCR, 60 Vbeta and 13 Jbeta primers were used. Sequencing used immunoSEQ multiplex PCR; TCRdb keeps in-frame clones, though not all of them. In the table there are approximately 170,000 clones, about 88% of which are singletons. J was trimmed by 7 bases and V by 1 base; bases with no gene match: 5. CDR1 and CDR2 from the germline V gene are SGHTA and FQGNSA. The length of the CDR3 is 15 residues. This sequence was found in a man younger than 40 in good health and CMV-seropositive. The chain couples TRBV7-2 to TRBJ2-2; 8 nucleotides agree with TRBD2. The sample taken for sequencing was PBMCs. In DNA, the CDR3 is TGTGCCAGCAGCTTAGGACTAGCGAGGGGCGGGGAGCTGTTTTTT. It is translated as CASSLGLARGGELFF.